Listed below are T cell receptor beta chains from one sample, sequenced in a study of shared clonotypes between healthy human individuals. Repertoires were generated with immunoSEQ multiplex PCR, while TCRdb's copy carries only in-frame clones and drops some. The table shows 850,000 to 1,200,000 clones, with around four fifths occurring only once. The sequenced material came from memory CD4+ T cells sorted from blood. Receptor source: a man aged 18 to 30 in good health. Both conserved end residues are part of each CDR3. The size of a clone is reported for some rows only, either as once, few or many, or as a class for expanded clones.

-	TRBV7-9	TRBJ1-2	CASSPNHRGQNYGYTF
-	TRBV5-1	TRBJ2-7	CASSLDRDLSGQYF
few	TRBV5-1	TRBJ2-2	CASSLGDSSNTGELFF
-	TRBV30	TRBJ1-2	CAWTSGSKGGYTF
-	TRBV11-2	TRBJ2-2	CASSLNPTQYGELFF
-	TRBV4-3	TRBJ2-7	CASSLRDSYEQYF
-	TRBV5-4	TRBJ1-5	CASSLDNQPQHF
-	TRBV6-4	TRBJ1-2	CASSEGTGPYGYTF
-	TRBV5-1	TRBJ2-1	CASSLVAGVGSNEQFF
-	TRBV10-3	TRBJ2-1	CAISEGPQGGNEQFF
-	TRBV30	TRBJ2-3	CAWSGFKFSAQYF
-	TRBV18	TRBJ2-5	CASSPYGNQETQYF
-	TRBV6-5	TRBJ2-6	CASSYVGGSGANVLTF
-	TRBV5-8	TRBJ2-5	CASSLGPGAKTQYF
-	TRBV27	TRBJ1-2	CASSLTGGGSYGYTF
-	TRBV6-1	TRBJ2-4	CASKTSGVGKNIQYF
-	TRBV7-2	TRBJ1-5	CASSPFSVNQPQHF
many	TRBV10-3	TRBJ1-1	CAISLGGTEAFF
once	TRBV10-3	TRBJ2-2	CAIRNTGGANIATGELFF
-	TRBV9	TRBJ2-5	CASSVGLAGNQETQYF
few	TRBV27	TRBJ1-5	CASSPGYQPQHF
-	TRBV30	TRBJ1-4	CAWNSGKPGEKLFF
once	TRBV11-2	-	CASSLNPGFYEQYF
-	TRBV15	TRBJ2-3	CATSSRGLNPGDTQYF
-	TRBV5-4	TRBJ2-1	CASSPPLGSYNEQFF
-	TRBV9	TRBJ2-5	CASASGPVEWETQYF
few	TRBV4-1	TRBJ2-5	CASSLSWTPQETQYF
-	TRBV5-4	TRBJ2-7	CASSFDSSYEQYF
-	TRBV4-3	TRBJ1-2	CASSQGGQGRYNGYTF
-	TRBV5-1	TRBJ2-7	CASSFIGEQYF
-	TRBV6-1	TRBJ2-5	CASSASGSHLGTQYF
-	TRBV5-5	TRBJ1-5	CASSRIPSGQGQQPQHF
-	TRBV4-1	TRBJ2-4	CASSQGTSGGAVRGNIQYF
-	TRBV9	TRBJ2-7	CASSVAETSGSYEQYF
-	TRBV6-6	TRBJ2-1	CASSRDWSYNEQFF
once	TRBV6-5	TRBJ1-1	CASSSTGTETFF
-	TRBV5-1	TRBJ2-3	CASSLWAVTDTQYF
once	TRBV5-6	TRBJ2-2	CASSLFIRENAGELFF
once	TRBV5-4	TRBJ2-1	CASSLAGTSGNNEQFF
-	TRBV19	TRBJ1-1	CASPPGAGGTEAFF
-	TRBV2	TRBJ1-2	CASSVGGGGGGGYTF
-	TRBV7-9	TRBJ2-4	CASSRGQGEGIQYF
-	TRBV6-1	TRBJ1-5	CASRQGSNQPQHF
-	TRBV29-1	TRBJ2-2	CSVDRGNTGELFF
-	TRBV10-2	TRBJ2-5	CASMRGNSETQYF
-	TRBV7-9	TRBJ2-1	CASSLREGSYNEQFF